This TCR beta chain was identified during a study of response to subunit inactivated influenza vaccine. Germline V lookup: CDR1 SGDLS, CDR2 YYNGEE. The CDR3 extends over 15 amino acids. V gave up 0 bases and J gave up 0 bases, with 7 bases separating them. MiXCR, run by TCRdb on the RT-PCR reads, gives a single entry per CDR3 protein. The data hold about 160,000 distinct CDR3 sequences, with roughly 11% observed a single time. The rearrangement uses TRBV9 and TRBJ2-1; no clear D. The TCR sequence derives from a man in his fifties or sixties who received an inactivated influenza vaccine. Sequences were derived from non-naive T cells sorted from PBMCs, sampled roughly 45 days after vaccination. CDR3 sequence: CASSVGSSSYNEQFF. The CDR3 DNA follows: TGTGCCAGCAGCGTAGGATCGAGCTCCTACAATGAGCAGTTCTTC.